This TCR beta chain is from a study of early T cells in non-severe SARS-CoV-2 infection. The V and J ends lost 0 bases and 5 bases respectively, with 11 bases between them. Germline CDR1 is LGHDT and CDR2 is YNNKEL (reference sequence). This CDR3 comprises 15 residues. Using its own MiXCR run on the 5' RACE reads, TCRdb lists one record per CDR3 protein. In the table there are approximately 81,000 distinct CDR3 sequences, about 12% of which are singletons. This receptor was obtained from an adult who was a healthcare worker with PCR-confirmed SARS-CoV-2 infection or an uninfected control (not recorded which). J is TRBJ2-1 and V is TRBV3-1; D possibly corresponds to TRBD2 (6 bases). The specimen was whole blood. Written as DNA, the CDR3 is TGTGCCAGCAGCCAAGAGCTTCGGGGGAACAATGAGCAGTTCTTC. Encoded protein: CASSQELRGNNEQFF.